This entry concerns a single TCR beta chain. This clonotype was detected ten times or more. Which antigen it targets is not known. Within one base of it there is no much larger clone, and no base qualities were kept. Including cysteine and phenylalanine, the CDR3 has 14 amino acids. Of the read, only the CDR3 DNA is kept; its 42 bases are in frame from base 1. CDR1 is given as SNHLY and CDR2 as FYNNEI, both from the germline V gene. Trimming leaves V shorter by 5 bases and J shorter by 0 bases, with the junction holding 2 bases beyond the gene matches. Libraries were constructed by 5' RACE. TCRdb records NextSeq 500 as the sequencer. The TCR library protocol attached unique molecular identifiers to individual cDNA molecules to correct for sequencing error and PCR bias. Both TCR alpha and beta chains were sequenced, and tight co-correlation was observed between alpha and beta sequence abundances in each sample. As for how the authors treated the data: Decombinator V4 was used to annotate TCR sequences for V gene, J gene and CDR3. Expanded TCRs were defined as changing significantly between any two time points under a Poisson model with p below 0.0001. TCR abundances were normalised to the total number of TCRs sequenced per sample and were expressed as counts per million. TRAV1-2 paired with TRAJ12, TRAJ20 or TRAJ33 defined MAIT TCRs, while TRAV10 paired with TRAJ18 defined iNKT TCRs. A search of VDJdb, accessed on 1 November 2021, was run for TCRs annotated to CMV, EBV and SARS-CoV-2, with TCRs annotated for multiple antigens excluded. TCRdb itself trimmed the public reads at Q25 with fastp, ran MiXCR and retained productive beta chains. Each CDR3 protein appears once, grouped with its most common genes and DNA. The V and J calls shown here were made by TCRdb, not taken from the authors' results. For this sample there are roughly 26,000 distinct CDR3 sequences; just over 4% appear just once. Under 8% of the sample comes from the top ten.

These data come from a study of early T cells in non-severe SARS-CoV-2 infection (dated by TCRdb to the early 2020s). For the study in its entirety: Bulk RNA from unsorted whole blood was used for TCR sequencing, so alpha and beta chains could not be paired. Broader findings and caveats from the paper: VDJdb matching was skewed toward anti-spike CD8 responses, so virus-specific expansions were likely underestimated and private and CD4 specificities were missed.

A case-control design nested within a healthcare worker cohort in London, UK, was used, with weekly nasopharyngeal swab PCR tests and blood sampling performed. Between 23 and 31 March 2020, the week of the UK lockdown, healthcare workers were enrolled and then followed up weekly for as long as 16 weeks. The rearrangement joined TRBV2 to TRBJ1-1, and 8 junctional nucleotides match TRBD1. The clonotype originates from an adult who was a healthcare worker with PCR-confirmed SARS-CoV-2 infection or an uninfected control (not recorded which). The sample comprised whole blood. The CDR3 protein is CASSLDRVNTEAFF. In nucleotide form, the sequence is TGTGCCAGCAGTCTGGACAGGGTGAACACTGAAGCTTTCTTT.